Below, 27 T cell receptor beta chains from the same sample are listed, as sequenced in a study of control samples from healthy donors and cancer patients. TCRdb keeps only in-frame clones here, not all; method: immunoSEQ multiplex PCR. The data show 100,000 to 150,000 clones, approximately 94% seen once. Sequences were obtained from PBMCs. Receptor source: a man aged 50 to 59 with head and neck cancer.

V is TRBV7-9 and J is TRBJ2-7; weak D call: TRBD2 (6 bases). The CDR3 spans 15 residues. V lost 4 bases, J lost 7 bases, and 20 bases lay in between. Germline values: CDR1 SEHNR, CDR2 FQNEAQ (reference sequence). The CDR3 sequence: CASSSPGLQDSEQYF. The CDR3 nucleotides read TGTGCCAGCAGCTCACCGGGACTTCAGGATTCTGAGCAGTACTTC.

The genes are TRBV7-6 and TRBJ2-7; no clear D gene. In germline, CDR1 is SGHVS, CDR2 FNYEAQ. This CDR3 comprises 14 residues. V was clipped by 2 bases and J by 0 bases, with 8 bases between them. The CDR3, as DNA: TGTGCCAGCAGCTTAAACCCGATCTCCTACGAGCAGTACTTC. This sequence encodes CASSLNPISYEQYF.

This clone was recorded only once. This rearrangement joins TRBV12-3 or TRBV12-4 to TRBJ2-7; D is undetermined. The CDR3 is 11 amino acids. The V and J ends lost 6 bases and 7 bases respectively, with 10 bases between them. The CDR3 DNA sequence: TGTGCCAGCAGCTATGGCCTGGAGCAGTACTTC. Amino acids: CASSYGLEQYF.

This chain links TRBV7-2 with TRBJ1-5; D call uncertain. The germline gives CDR1 SGHTA, CDR2 FQGNSA. Deletions cut 2 bases from V and 3 bases from J, with 11 bases between. There are 15 residues in the CDR3. The CDR3 is CASSLSALNNQPQHF. The CDR3 DNA sequence: TGTGCCAGCAGCTTATCCGCACTGAACAATCAGCCCCAGCATTTT. Based on the CDR3 plus reference TRBV7-2 and TRBJ1-5, the full variable domain is GAGVSQSPSNKVTEKGKDVELRCDPISGHTALYWYRQSLGQGLEFLIYFQGNSAPDKSGLPSDRFSAERTGGSVSTLTIQRTQQEDSAVYLCASSLSALNNQPQHFGDGTRLSIL.

This clone was seen only once. The chain combines TRBV15 with TRBJ1-1, with a possible D match to TRBD1 (6 bases). V lost 2 bases to trimming and J lost 7 bases, with 26 bases between them. Per the germline V gene, CDR1 is LNHNV and CDR2 is YYDKDF (reference sequence). The CDR3 is 18 amino acids. In DNA, the CDR3 is TGTGCCACCAGCAGAACTGTTTTGGGACACACACTTGTGTTTGAAGCTTTCTTT. This gives the protein CATSRTVLGHTLVFEAFF.

This chain uses TRBV7-9 with TRBJ2-5; D is perhaps TRBD1 or TRBD2 (6 bases each). Trimming shortened V by 5 bases and J by 2 bases, and 12 bases separated the two germline ends. Germline-derived CDR1 and CDR2 are SEHNR and FQNEAQ (reference sequence). This CDR3 spans 14 amino acids. CDR3 region: CASSEGGLQETQYF. CDR3 sequence (DNA): TGTGCCAGCAGCGAGGGGGGTCTGCAAGAGACCCAGTACTTC.

The chain has TRBV6-5 and TRBJ2-7; 7 bases map to TRBD1. The junction had 11 bases not matched to a gene; V was cut back by 11 bases and J by 1 base. The germline V gene encodes CDR1 MNHEY and CDR2 SVGAGI. This CDR3 comprises 14 residues. This chain's CDR3 is CAAARQGVSYEQYF. CDR3 in DNA: TGTGCCGCCGCCCGACAGGGTGTGTCCTACGAGCAGTACTTC.

The chain employs TRBV7-2 and TRBJ2-1, with a tentative D call TRBD2 (5 bases). Trimming stripped 6 bases from V and 8 bases from J, with 17 bases between. The CDR3 has 14 residues. From germline, CDR1 is SGHTA and CDR2 FQGNSA. The CDR3 loop is CASSSFRTADEQFF. DNA of the CDR3: TGTGCCAGCAGTTCATTCAGGACTGCCGATGAGCAGTTCTTC.

The chain combines TRBV28 with TRBJ1-1, with 7 bases fitting TRBD1. The CDR3 runs to 14 residues. The ends lost 7 bases at V and 4 bases at J; junction bases unmatched: 9. Germline V gene lookup returns CDR1 MDHEN and CDR2 SYDVKM. CDR3 nucleotides: TGTGCCAGCACCGAGACAGGGTTCGCCACTGAAGCTTTCTTT. Its protein product is CASTETGFATEAFF.

This clone was recorded only once. The chain carries TRBV19 and TRBJ2-7; D gene unclear. The CDR3 runs to 13 residues. CDR1 LNHDA and CDR2 SQIVND come from the germline V gene (reference sequence). Deletions cut 1 base from V and 5 bases from J, with 9 bases between. The CDR3 region has the DNA TGTGCCAGTAGTATAGGAGGTCTAAACGAGCAGTACTTC. Protein sequence: CASSIGGLNEQYF.

The V call is TRBV9, the J call TRBJ2-1, with 13 bases fitting TRBD2. V trimming: 4 bases; J trimming: 7 bases; junction bases outside the gene matches: 8. CDR1 is SGDLS and CDR2 is YYNGEE in the germline V gene. The CDR3 is 16 residues long. CDR3 bases: TGTGCCAGCAGCCCTCGACTAGCGGGGGGCCAGAATGAGCAGTTCTTC. It specifies CASSPRLAGGQNEQFF.

V and J are TRBV5-1 and TRBJ2-3; D is perhaps TRBD2 (6 bases). Trimming took off 9 bases at V and 0 bases at J, with 11 bases between the two ends. The CDR3 extends over 13 amino acids. From germline, CDR1 is SGHRS and CDR2 YFSETQ. CDR3 in DNA: TGCGCCACTAACCGGGAGAGCACAGATACGCAGTATTTT. Its protein product is CATNRESTDTQYF.

This clone has only one observation. The chain couples TRBV15 to TRBJ2-2, with D possibly being TRBD2 (6 bases). Trimming pared 7 bases from V and 1 base from J, leaving 7 bases between. The CDR3 is made up of 13 amino acids. From germline, CDR1 is LNHNV and CDR2 YYDKDF (reference sequence). CDR3 sequence reads: CATKEGNTGELFF. CDR3 sequence (DNA): TGTGCCACCAAGGAGGGGAACACCGGGGAGCTGTTTTTT.

The genes are TRBV30 and TRBJ2-7; D is ambiguous. CDR3 length: 14 amino acids. Germline V gene data show CDR1 as GTSNPN and CDR2 as SVGIG (reference sequence). V was clipped by 0 bases and J by 5 bases, with 14 bases between them. The DNA for the CDR3 is TGTGCCTGGAGTGTACGGTCGGGTTCGCACGAGCAGTACTTC. Translating it yields CAWSVRSGSHEQYF.

The chain combines TRBV19 with TRBJ1-1, with unresolved D. With 7 bases removed from V and 4 bases from J, the gap between germline ends came to 19 bases. There are 15 residues in the CDR3. CDR1 and CDR2 from the germline V gene are LNHDA and SQIVND (reference sequence). The CDR3 loop reads CASTVGVSVPTEAFF. Written as DNA, the CDR3 is TGTGCCAGTACCGTGGGAGTGAGTGTCCCCACTGAAGCTTTCTTT. Together with reference TRBV19 and TRBJ1-1, the CDR3 gives the full variable domain: DGGITQSPKYLFRKEGQNVTLSCEQNLNHDAMYWYRQDPGQGLRLIYYSQIVNDFQKGDIAEGYSVSREKKESFPLTVTSAQKNPTAFYLCASTVGVSVPTEAFFGQGTRLTVV.

The chain joins TRBV19 to TRBJ2-7; D remains ambiguous. The CDR3 extends over 15 amino acids. Germline CDR1 LNHDA, CDR2 SQIVND (reference sequence). V lost 4 bases to trimming and J lost 0 bases, with 13 bases between them. CDR3 DNA: TGTGCCAGTAGTAACGGTGGGATACCCTCCTACGAGCAGTACTTC. Residues: CASSNGGIPSYEQYF.

V and J are TRBV28 and TRBJ2-7, with 12 bases identical to TRBD1. The CDR3 spans 16 residues. The V and J ends lost 1 base and 6 bases, in that order; junction bases with no gene match: 7. CDR1 is MDHEN and CDR2 is SYDVKM in the germline V gene. CDR3 residues: CASSLSPGQGASEQYF. The CDR3 coding sequence is TGTGCCAGCAGTTTATCGCCGGGACAGGGGGCCAGCGAGCAGTACTTC.

The CDR3 DNA sequence: TGTGCCAGCAGCTTAGGACAGGGGGCCGATTCACCCCTCCACTTT. Residues: CASSLGQGADSPLHF. The rearrangement links TRBV7-6 to TRBJ1-6; 10 bases agree with TRBD1. The germline V gene has CDR1 SGHVS and CDR2 FNYEAQ. V dropped 1 base and J dropped 8; count of bases not matched to a gene: 2. CDR3 size: 15 residues.

This clone was found once. J is TRBJ2-7 and V is TRBV6-5; no clear D gene. V lost 6 bases to trimming and J lost 2 bases, with 11 bases between them. Germline CDR1 and CDR2: MNHEY and SVGAGI. The CDR3 covers 13 residues. For the CDR3, the DNA is TGTGCCAGCAGGGAGCCCGGGCCCTACGAGCAGTACTTC. This codes for CASREPGPYEQYF.

This chain connects TRBV9 to TRBJ2-3; D gene uncertain. CDR1 and CDR2 (germline): SGDLS, YYNGEE. There are 14 residues in the CDR3. V dropped 2 bases and J dropped 5 bases, with 12 bases sitting between them. The CDR3 is CASSVLVLGDTQYF. The CDR3 DNA reads as TGTGCCAGCAGCGTTTTAGTTCTGGGAGATACGCAGTATTTT. Full variable domain (outside the CDR3, taken from reference TRBV9 and TRBJ2-3): DSGVTQTPKHLITATGQRVTLRCSPRSGDLSVYWYQQSLDQGLQFLIQYYNGEERAKGNILERFSAQQFPDLHSELNLSSLELGDSALYFCASSVLVLGDTQYFGPGTRLTVL.

The chain couples TRBV19 to TRBJ2-3, with 7 nucleotides matching TRBD1. This CDR3 spans 14 amino acids. The V and J ends lost 4 bases and 6 bases, in that order; junction bases with no gene match: 7. The germline V gene has CDR1 LNHDA and CDR2 SQIVND (reference sequence). CDR3 region: CASSTLQDRDTQYF. The CDR3 DNA follows: TGTGCCAGTAGTACCCTACAGGACAGGGATACGCAGTATTTT.

This chain links TRBV6-5 with TRBJ2-7; 8 bases line up with TRBD1. The CDR3 length is 14 residues. In germline, CDR1 is MNHEY, CDR2 SVGAGI. The V segment lost 6 bases and the J segment 3 bases; nucleotides outside the gene matches: 7. CDR3 loop: CASRLQGDIYEQYF. The CDR3 DNA reads TGTGCCAGCAGACTACAGGGGGATATCTACGAGCAGTACTTC.

V gene TRBV3-1 (or the pseudogene TRBV3-2) combines with J gene TRBJ2-1; 9 bases map to TRBD2. Trimming at V came to 1 base and at J to 2 bases, leaving 12 bases not matched to a gene. Germline V gene sequence: CDR1 LGHDT, CDR2 YNNKEL (reference sequence). This CDR3 has 19 residues. Here the CDR3 DNA reads TGTGCCAGCAGCCAAGCGAAGCGGGGCCGCGGGGGGGCCTACAATGAGCAGTTCTTC. The encoded protein is CASSQAKRGRGGAYNEQFF.

The chain has TRBV24-1 and TRBJ2-3; possibly TRBD2 for D (5 bases). V lost 4 bases and J lost 5, with 18 bases in between. This CDR3 is built from 16 residues. Germline CDR1 and CDR2: KGHDR and SFDVKD. For the CDR3, the DNA is TGTGCCACCAGTGACCCCGCCGCCGGCCGGGAAGATACGCAGTATTTT. Translation gives CATSDPAAGREDTQYF.

This clone was detected only once. The genes are TRBV10-3 and TRBJ1-5, with 7 bases fitting TRBD1. The ends lost 2 bases at V and 10 bases at J; junction bases unmatched: 8. The CDR3 is made up of 14 amino acids. From germline, CDR1 is ENHRY and CDR2 SYGVKD. The CDR3 DNA sequence: TGTGCCATCAGTGAGGGGGACAGCCAGGGACCCCAGCATTTT. Translating it yields CAISEGDSQGPQHF.

The gene calls are TRBV27 and TRBJ2-7; the D is unclear. V lost 6 bases and J lost 4, with 7 bases in between. The CDR3 is 11 residues long. Looked up from germline, CDR1 is MNHEY and CDR2 is SMNVEV (reference sequence). The CDR3 is CASRFGYEQYF. CDR3 nucleotide sequence: TGTGCCAGCAGATTCGGATACGAGCAGTACTTC.

The chain uses TRBV6-5 and TRBJ1-1; D is unclear. The V gene's germline CDR1 is MNHEY and CDR2 SVGAGI. The V end was cut by 6 bases, the J end by 8 bases, with 13 bases between. CDR3 length: 12 amino acids. The CDR3 bases are TGTGCCAGCAGGAAAGACATTACCGAAGCTTTCTTT. Its protein product is CASRKDITEAFF.